A selection of T cell receptor beta chains follows, all from one sample in a study of beta chain features in type 1 diabetes. Produced via immunoSEQ multiplex PCR; TCRdb's table is partial and in-frame only. The sample comprises more than 300,000 clones, about 14% of which are singletons, and roughly 0.019% rests with the top ten. The specimen sequenced was naive CD4+ T cells from blood. The receptor source for this set is a woman aged 18-29 years in good health. Both conserved end residues are part of each CDR3. Fields, in order: clone size, D gene, J gene, V gene, CDR3 DNA, CDR3 protein. D genes are given only for firm matches. Size is omitted from some rows. Given values are once, few, many or a class for expanded clones.

>few|TRBD1|TRBJ1-2|TRBV4-1
TGCGCCAGCAGCACCCCGACAGGGGACTATGGCTACACCTTC
CASSTPTGDYGYTF
>-|-|TRBJ2-3|TRBV7-8
TGTGCCAGCAGGTCGGGCACAGATACGCAGTATTTT
CASRSGTDTQYF
>-|-|TRBJ2-2|TRBV7-9
TGTGCCAGCAGCCCGCAGGGCGACAGAACCATGAACACCGGGGAGCTGTTTTTT
CASSPQGDRTMNTGELFF
>few|-|TRBJ2-7|TRBV30
TGTGCCTGGAGTGGTGGGGCAGCCGAGCAGTACTTC
CAWSGGAAEQYF
>-|-|TRBJ2-5|TRBV5-4
TGTGCCAGCAGCTTGGACGGACATCGTAAAGAGACCCAGTACTTC
CASSLDGHRKETQYF
>few|-|TRBJ1-2|TRBV29-1
TGCACCCACACCCGGGGTGGCTATGGCTACACCTTC
CTHTRGGYGYTF
>-|-|TRBJ1-2|TRBV7-2
TGTGCCAGCAGCTTACAACAGGGCTATGGCTACACCTTC
CASSLQQGYGYTF
>-|-|TRBJ2-7|TRBV2
TGTGCCAGCAGTGTTGACAGGGGAGGGTACGAGCAGTACTTC
CASSVDRGGYEQYF
>-|-|TRBJ2-1|TRBV7-3
TGTGCCAGCAGCCCCAGGTGGACAGTCAATGAGCAGTTCTTC
CASSPRWTVNEQFF
>few|TRBD1|TRBJ2-7|TRBV30
TGTGCCTGGAGCACACCGGGACAGAACTACGAGCAGTACTTC
CAWSTPGQNYEQYF
>-|-|TRBJ1-1|TRBV28
TGTGCCAGCACCGGGGATTACACTGAAGCTTTCTTT
CASTGDYTEAFF
>few|TRBD1|TRBJ2-2|TRBV10-3
TGTGCCATCAGGGCTTCGACAGGGAGAGACACCGGGGAGCTGTTTTTT
CAIRASTGRDTGELFF
>few|-|TRBJ2-7|TRBV4-3
TGCGCCAGCAGCCAAGATTGGCTTACCTACGAGCAGTACTTC
CASSQDWLTYEQYF
>-|-|TRBJ2-4|TRBV30
TGTGCCTGGAGTCCCCCCCGGGAAAACATTCAGTACTTC
CAWSPPRENIQYF
>few|TRBD1|TRBJ2-1|TRBV28
TGTGCCAGCAGGGAGACGGGACAGGGCGTCTCTGAGCAGTTCTTC
CASRETGQGVSEQFF
>few|TRBD1|TRBJ2-2|TRBV13
TGTGCCAGCAGCCCCGGGACAGGGACGACCACCGGGGAGCTGTTTTTT
CASSPGTGTTTGELFF
>-|-|TRBJ2-5|TRBV7-2
TGTGCCAGCAGCCTAAAATCGTACCAAGAGACCCAGTACTTC
CASSLKSYQETQYF
>few|-|TRBJ2-7|TRBV29-1
TGCAGCGTCGCCCTGGGGCCCGACCCTTTCGCGCAGTACTTC
CSVALGPDPFAQYF
>-|TRBD1|TRBJ2-5|TRBV7-2
TGTGCCAGCAGCTTCCTCCGGACAGGGGCTCTGGGTGTCACTGAGACCCAGTACTTC
CASSFLRTGALGVTETQYF
>-|TRBD1|TRBJ2-7|TRBV5-6
TGTGCCAGCAGCGAACGGGACAGAGACTACGAGCAGTACTTC
CASSERDRDYEQYF
>few|-|TRBJ2-1|TRBV4-3
TGCGCCAGCAGCCAAGATCGAGGAGCAAGCTCCTACAATGAGCAGTTCTTC
CASSQDRGASSYNEQFF
>-|-|TRBJ2-6|TRBV19
TGTGCCAGTAGTATACCAGGGGTCGGGGCCAACGTCCTGACTTTC
CASSIPGVGANVLTF
>-|-|TRBJ2-5|TRBV7-9
TGTGCCAGCAGCTTAGCGCTCGCTACGGGGGAAGAGACCCAGTACTTC
CASSLALATGEETQYF
>few|TRBD2|TRBJ2-1|TRBV9
TGTGCCAGCAGCGTGTCTAGCGGGTCCTACAATGAGCAGTTCTTC
CASSVSSGSYNEQFF
>-|-|TRBJ2-5|TRBV13
TGTGCCAGCAGCTTAGGATCCATCATCGGCGGGAAAGGCGAGACCCAGTACTTC
CASSLGSIIGGKGETQYF
>-|-|TRBJ2-4|TRBV28
TGTGCCAGCAGACGACTTTTGGGCATTCAGTACTTC
CASRRLLGIQYF
>few|-|TRBJ1-2|TRBV30
TGTGCCTGGTCGGCCTTGACAGGTTACTATGGCTACACCTTC
CAWSALTGYYGYTF
>-|-|TRBJ1-5|TRBV7-6
TGTGCCAGCAGCTGGACAGCGGGGGCGGTTTTAATGCATTTT
CASSWTAGAVLMHF
>-|-|TRBJ2-2|TRBV18
TGTGCCAGCTCACCACGCGGGCTTCCGGAGCTGTTTTTT
CASSPRGLPELFF
>-|-|TRBJ1-1|TRBV7-8
TGTGCCAGCAGCTTAGTTCAGGGGAACACTGAAGCTTTCTTT
CASSLVQGNTEAFF
>few|TRBD1|TRBJ2-2|TRBV30
TGTGCCTGGGGACAGGCGAGGAACACCGGGGAGCTGTTTTTT
CAWGQARNTGELFF
>few|-|TRBJ2-5|TRBV7-8
TGTGCCAGCAGCTCTCGGTGGGAGACCCAGTACTTC
CASSSRWETQYF
>-|-|TRBJ1-4|TRBV19
TGTGCCAGTAGGAGCGGGACATACTATGAAAAACTGTTTTTT
CASRSGTYYEKLFF
>few|TRBD2|TRBJ2-3|TRBV4-3
TGCGCCAGCAGCCAAACTAGCGGGAGCACAGATACGCAGTATTTT
CASSQTSGSTDTQYF
>-|TRBD2|TRBJ2-7|TRBV7-2
TGTGCCAGCAGCGGGCCGGGACGGGAGGCCTACGAGCAGTACTTC
CASSGPGREAYEQYF
>-|-|TRBJ2-5|TRBV18
TGTGCCAGCTCACCGAGGGAGACCCAGTACTTC
CASSPRETQYF
>few|TRBD2|TRBJ2-3|TRBV30
TGTGCCTGGATGGGGATAGCGGGAGTGAGGGATACGCAGTATTTT
CAWMGIAGVRDTQYF
>few|TRBD2|TRBJ2-5|TRBV29-1
TGCAGCGTGGATGCGGGAGGCTTTTACCAAGAGACCCAGTACTTC
CSVDAGGFYQETQYF
>few|-|TRBJ2-3|TRBV28
TGTGCCAGCAGTTCCCGTACGCAGTATTTT
CASSSRTQYF
>few|TRBD1|TRBJ1-1|TRBV18
TGTGCCAGCTCACCCGCAGGGGGGCCGGCGAACACTGAAGCTTTCTTT
CASSPAGGPANTEAFF
>-|TRBD1|TRBJ2-2|TRBV30
TGTGCCTGGAGTCGGGACAGGGGGAACACCGGGGAGCTGTTTTTT
CAWSRDRGNTGELFF
>-|TRBD2|TRBJ2-1|TRBV29-1
TGCAGCGTTGTTTTCCGACTAGCGGTGGGGGAGCAGTTCTTC
CSVVFRLAVGEQFF
>few|-|TRBJ2-5|TRBV7-8
TGTGCCAGCAGCTTAGGCGTTCTTGAGACCCAGTACTTC
CASSLGVLETQYF
>few|-|TRBJ2-7|TRBV29-1
TGCAGCGTTGTTTCACAAGCCTACGAGCAGTACTTC
CSVVSQAYEQYF
>few|-|TRBJ2-5|TRBV7-9
TGTGCCAGCAGCTTCGAGTTCCAGACCCAGTACTTC
CASSFEFQTQYF
>-|-|TRBJ2-3|TRBV7-6
TGTGCCAGCAGTCCTATAGCGAACAGGGCGGGTAGGGCAGATACGCAGTATTTT
CASSPIANRAGRADTQYF